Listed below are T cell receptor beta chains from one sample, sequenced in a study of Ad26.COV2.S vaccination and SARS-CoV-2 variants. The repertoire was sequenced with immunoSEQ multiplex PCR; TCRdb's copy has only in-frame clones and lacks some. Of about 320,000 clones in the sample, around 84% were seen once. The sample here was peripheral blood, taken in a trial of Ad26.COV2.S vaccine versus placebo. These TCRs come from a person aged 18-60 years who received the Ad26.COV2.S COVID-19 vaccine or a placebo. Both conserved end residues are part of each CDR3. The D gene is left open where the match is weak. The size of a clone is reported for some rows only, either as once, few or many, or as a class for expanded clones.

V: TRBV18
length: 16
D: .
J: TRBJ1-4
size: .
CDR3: CASSPSRWVTNEKLFF
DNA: TGTGCCAGCTCACCCTCTAGATGGGTGACTAATGAAAAACTGTTTTTT

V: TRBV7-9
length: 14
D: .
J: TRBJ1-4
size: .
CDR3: CASSPGGTNEKLFF
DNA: TGTGCCAGCAGCCCGGGAGGAACTAATGAAAAACTGTTTTTT

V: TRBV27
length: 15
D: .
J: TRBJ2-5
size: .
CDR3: CASRKGMGAQETQYF
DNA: TGTGCCAGCAGAAAAGGCATGGGAGCCCAAGAGACCCAGTACTTC

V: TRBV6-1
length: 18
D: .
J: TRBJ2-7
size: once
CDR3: CASSEAGILGPYPYEQYF
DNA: TGTGCCAGCAGTGAAGCGGGGATTTTGGGGCCGTACCCCTACGAGCAGTACTTC

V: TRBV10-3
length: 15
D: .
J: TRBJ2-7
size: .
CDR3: CAISGGTTSPYEQYF
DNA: TGTGCCATCAGTGGGGGGACGACTAGTCCCTACGAGCAGTACTTC

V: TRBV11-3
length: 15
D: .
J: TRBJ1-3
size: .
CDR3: CASSLGESSGNTIYF
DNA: TGTGCCAGCAGCTTGGGAGAATCCTCTGGAAACACCATATATTTT

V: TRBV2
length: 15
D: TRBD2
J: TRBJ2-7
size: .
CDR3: CASSEARLAVGEQYF
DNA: TGTGCCAGCAGTGAAGCGAGGCTAGCGGTAGGAGAGCAGTACTTC

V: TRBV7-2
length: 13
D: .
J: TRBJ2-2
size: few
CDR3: CASTPGGPGELFF
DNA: TGTGCCAGCACTCCGGGCGGGCCCGGGGAGCTGTTTTTT

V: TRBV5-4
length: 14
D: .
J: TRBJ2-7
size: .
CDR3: CASSQTASSYEQYF
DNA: TGTGCCAGCAGCCAGACAGCTAGCTCCTACGAGCAGTACTTC

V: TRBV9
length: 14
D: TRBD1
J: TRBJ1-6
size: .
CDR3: CASSAQGINSPLHF
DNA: TGTGCCAGCAGCGCACAGGGGATAAATTCACCCCTCCACTTT

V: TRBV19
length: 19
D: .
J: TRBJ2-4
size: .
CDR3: CASTPSGAYQGGSKNIQYF
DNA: TGTGCCAGTACCCCCTCCGGGGCTTACCAGGGTGGGTCCAAAAACATTCAGTACTTC

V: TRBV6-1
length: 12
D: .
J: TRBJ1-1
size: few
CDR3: CASSELNTEAFF
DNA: TGTGCCAGCAGTGAACTAAACACTGAAGCTTTCTTT

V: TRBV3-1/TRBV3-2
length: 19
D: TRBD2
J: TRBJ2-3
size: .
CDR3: CASSQGSGGFSGNTDTQYF
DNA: TGTGCCAGCAGCCAGGGTAGCGGGGGTTTTTCAGGTAACACAGATACGCAGTATTTT

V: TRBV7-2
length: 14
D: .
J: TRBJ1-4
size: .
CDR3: CASSLGGTNEKLFF
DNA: TGTGCCAGCAGCTTAGGGGGGACTAATGAAAAACTGTTTTTT

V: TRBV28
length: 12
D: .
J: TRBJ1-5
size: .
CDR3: CASRGNNQPQHF
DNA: TGTGCCAGCAGAGGCAACAATCAGCCCCAGCATTTT

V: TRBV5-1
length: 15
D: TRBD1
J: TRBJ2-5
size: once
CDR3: CASSLEGQGVETQYF
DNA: TGCGCCAGCAGCTTGGAGGGACAGGGGGTCGAGACCCAGTACTTC

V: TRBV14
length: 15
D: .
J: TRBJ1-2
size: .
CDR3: CASSQGVIGGRGYTF
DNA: TGTGCCAGCAGCCAAGGAGTAATCGGGGGACGCGGCTACACCTTC

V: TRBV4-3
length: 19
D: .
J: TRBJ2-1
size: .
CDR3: CASSQEPIVARSSYNEQFF
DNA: TGCGCCAGCAGCCAAGAACCTATAGTGGCGCGGAGCTCCTACAATGAGCAGTTCTTC

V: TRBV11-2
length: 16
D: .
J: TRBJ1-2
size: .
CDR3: CASRPIIQSGDYGYTF
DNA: TGTGCCAGCAGGCCGATAATACAGAGTGGGGACTATGGCTACACCTTC

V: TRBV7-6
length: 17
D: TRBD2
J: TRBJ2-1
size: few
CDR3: CASSLGGGLERHNEQFF
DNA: TGTGCCAGCAGCTTAGGAGGGGGACTAGAGAGACATAATGAGCAGTTCTTC

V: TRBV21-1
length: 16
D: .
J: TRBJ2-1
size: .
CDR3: CASSKDDRSADNEQFF
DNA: TGTGCCAGCAGCAAAGATGACAGGTCGGCAGATAATGAGCAGTTCTTC

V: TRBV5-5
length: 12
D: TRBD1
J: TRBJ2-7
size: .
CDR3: CASSWHRGEQYF
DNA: TGTGCCAGCAGCTGGCACAGGGGCGAGCAGTACTTC

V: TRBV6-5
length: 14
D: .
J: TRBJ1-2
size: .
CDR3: CASRATVSNYGYTF
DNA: TGTGCCAGCAGGGCGACAGTATCTAACTATGGCTACACCTTC

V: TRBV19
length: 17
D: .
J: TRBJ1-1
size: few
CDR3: CASSIDLSWQLNTEAFF
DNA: TGTGCCAGTAGTATAGATCTTTCGTGGCAGCTGAACACTGAAGCTTTCTTT

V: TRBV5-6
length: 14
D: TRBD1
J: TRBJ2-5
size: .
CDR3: CASSADRGGETQYF
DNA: TGTGCCAGCAGCGCGGACAGGGGTGGGGAGACCCAGTACTTC

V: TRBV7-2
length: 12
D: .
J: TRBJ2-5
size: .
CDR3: CASSLIEKTQYF
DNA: TGTGCCAGCAGCTTAATCGAGAAGACCCAGTACTTC

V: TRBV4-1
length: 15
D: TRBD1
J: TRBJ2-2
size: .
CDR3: CASSPFRQGSGELFF
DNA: TGCGCCAGCAGCCCCTTTCGACAGGGCTCCGGGGAGCTGTTTTTT

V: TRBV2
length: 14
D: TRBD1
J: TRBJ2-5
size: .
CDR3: CASSLDRGSETQYF
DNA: TGTGCCAGCAGTCTAGACAGGGGATCGGAGACCCAGTACTTC

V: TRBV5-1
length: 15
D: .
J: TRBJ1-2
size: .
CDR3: CASSLGPGEGIGYTF
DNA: TGCGCCAGCAGCTTAGGGCCGGGAGAGGGGATAGGCTACACCTTC

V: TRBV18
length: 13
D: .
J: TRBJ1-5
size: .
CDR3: CASSDGVNQPQHF
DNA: TGTGCCAGCTCGGACGGCGTGAATCAGCCCCAGCATTTT

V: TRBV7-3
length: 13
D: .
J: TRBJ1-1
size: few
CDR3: CASSLTGSTEAFF
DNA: TGTGCCAGCAGCTTAACAGGGAGCACTGAAGCTTTCTTT

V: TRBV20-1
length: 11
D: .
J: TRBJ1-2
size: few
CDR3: CSASRGYGYTF
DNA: TGCAGTGCTAGCAGGGGTTATGGCTACACCTTC

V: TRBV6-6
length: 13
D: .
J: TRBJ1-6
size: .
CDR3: CASSYSQDSPLHF
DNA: TGTGCCAGCAGTTACTCCCAGGATTCACCCCTCCACTTT

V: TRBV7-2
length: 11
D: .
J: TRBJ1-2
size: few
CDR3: CASSLMAAYTF
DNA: TGTGCCAGCAGCTTAATGGCGGCCTACACCTTC

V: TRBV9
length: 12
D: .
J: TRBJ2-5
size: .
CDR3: CASSRIGETQYF
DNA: TGTGCCAGCAGTCGTATAGGGGAGACCCAGTACTTC

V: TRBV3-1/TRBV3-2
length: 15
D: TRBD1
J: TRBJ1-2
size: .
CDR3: CASSQGPTGGYGYTF
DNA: TGTGCCAGCAGCCAAGGCCCGACAGGGGGGTATGGCTACACCTTC

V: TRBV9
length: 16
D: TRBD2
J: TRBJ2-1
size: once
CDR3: CASSATSGFSYNEQFF
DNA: TGTGCCAGCAGCGCCACTAGCGGGTTCTCCTACAATGAGCAGTTCTTC

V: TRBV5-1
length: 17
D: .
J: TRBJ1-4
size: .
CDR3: CASSLGGIIATNEKLFF
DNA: TGCGCCAGCAGCTTGGGGGGAATCATCGCAACTAATGAAAAACTGTTTTTT

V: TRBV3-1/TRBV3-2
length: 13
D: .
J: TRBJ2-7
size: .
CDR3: CASSQDLEYEQYF
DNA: TGTGCCAGCAGCCAAGATTTAGAATACGAGCAGTACTTC

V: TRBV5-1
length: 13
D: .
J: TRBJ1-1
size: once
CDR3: CASRDSGNTEAFF
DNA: TGCGCCAGCAGAGACTCGGGGAACACTGAAGCTTTCTTT

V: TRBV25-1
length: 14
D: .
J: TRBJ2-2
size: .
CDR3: CASSESRNTGELFF
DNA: TGTGCCAGCAGTGAATCTAGGAACACCGGGGAGCTGTTTTTT